This note documents a single T cell receptor (beta chain) sequence. The data stem from a study of CD8 T cells in Susac syndrome. The authors sequenced TCR beta from blood CD8+ and CD4+ T cells. Negative magnetic isolation gave CD8+ and CD4+ cells; FACS enriched CD8+ TEMRA. Reverse transcription of roughly 0.5 to 1 ug RNA used random hexamers. The authors amplified TCR beta CDR3 across 54 Vbeta and 13 Jbeta using immunoSEQ multiplex PCR. TCRdb redid the calling of the immunoSEQ multiplex PCR reads with MiXCR, one entry per CDR3 protein. The data show 150,000 to 200,000 distinct CDR3 sequences, about 95% seen once. The CDR3 is 13 amino acids. V was clipped by 2 bases and J by 0 bases, with 5 bases between them. Per the germline V gene, CDR1 is GTSNPN and CDR2 is SVGIG (reference sequence).

The TCR sequence derives from a human donor in good health. V gene TRBV30 combines with J gene TRBJ2-4; no clear D. Material for sequencing was CD4+ T cells from PBMCs. The CDR3 region has the DNA TGTGCCTGGAGTTCCCTAGCCAAAAACATTCAGTACTTC. It translates to CAWSSLAKNIQYF.